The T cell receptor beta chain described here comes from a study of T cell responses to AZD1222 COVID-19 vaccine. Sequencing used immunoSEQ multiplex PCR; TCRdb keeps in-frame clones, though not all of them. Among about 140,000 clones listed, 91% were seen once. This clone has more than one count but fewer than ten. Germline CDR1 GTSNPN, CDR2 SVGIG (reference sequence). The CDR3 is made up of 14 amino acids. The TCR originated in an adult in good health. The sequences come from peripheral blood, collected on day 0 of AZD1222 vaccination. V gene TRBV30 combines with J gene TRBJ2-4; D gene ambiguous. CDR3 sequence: CALEMVELKNIQYF. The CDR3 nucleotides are TGTGCGCTGGAGATGGTTGAACTCAAAAACATTCAGTACTTC. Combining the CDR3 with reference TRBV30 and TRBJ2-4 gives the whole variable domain SQTIHQWPATLVQPVGSPLSLECTVEGTSNPNLYWYRQAAGRGLQLLFYSVGIGQISSEVPQNLSASRPQDRQFILSSKKLLLSDSGFYLCALEMVELKNIQYFGAGTRLSVL.